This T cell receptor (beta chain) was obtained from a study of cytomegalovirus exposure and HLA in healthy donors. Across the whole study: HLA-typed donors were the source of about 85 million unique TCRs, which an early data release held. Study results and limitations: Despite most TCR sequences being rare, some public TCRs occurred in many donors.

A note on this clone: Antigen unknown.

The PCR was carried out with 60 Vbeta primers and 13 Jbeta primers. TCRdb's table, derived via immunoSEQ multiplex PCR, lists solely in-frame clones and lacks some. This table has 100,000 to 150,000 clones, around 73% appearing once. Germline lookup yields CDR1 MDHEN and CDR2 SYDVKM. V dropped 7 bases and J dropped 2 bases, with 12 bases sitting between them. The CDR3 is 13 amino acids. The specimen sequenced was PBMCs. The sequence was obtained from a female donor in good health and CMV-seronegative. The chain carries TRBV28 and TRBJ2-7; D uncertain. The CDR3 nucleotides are TGTGCCAGCATCCGAGAGTTCCCCTACGAGCAGTACTTC. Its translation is CASIREFPYEQYF.